This entry lists 16 T cell receptor beta chains sequenced from one sample in a study of blood T cell repertoires in COVID-19. This table comes from immunoSEQ multiplex PCR, and its TCRdb copy is limited to in-frame clones, with some not included. The sample includes 63,000 or so clones, about 84% of them seen just once. Sequenced: peripheral blood. These receptors were taken from a human donor in a cohort sampled during active COVID-19.

This clone came up a few times. The rearrangement links TRBV4-1 to TRBJ1-5; tentatively, D is TRBD1 (5 bases). This CDR3 comprises 16 residues. Germline V lookup: CDR1 MGHRA, CDR2 YSYEKL. V was pared by 0 bases and J by 2 bases, with 11 bases between. Written as DNA, the CDR3 is TGCGCCAGCAGCCAAGATCTTGCACAGGGCAATCAGCCCCAGCATTTT. Its translation is CASSQDLAQGNQPQHF.

The chain carries TRBV5-5 and TRBJ1-2, with D maybe TRBD1 (5 bases). Germline CDR1 reads SGHKS; CDR2 reads YYEKEE (reference sequence). This CDR3 has 14 residues. V gave up 0 bases and J gave up 4 bases, with 10 bases separating them. The CDR3 spells CASSLATETYGYTF. The CDR3 DNA reads TGTGCCAGCAGCTTGGCGACAGAGACCTATGGCTACACCTTC.

The chain combines TRBV6-5 with TRBJ2-3; D gene uncertain. CDR3 size: 12 residues. V lost 7 bases and J lost 0, with 5 bases in between. The germline CDR1 and CDR2 sequences are MNHEY and SVGAGI. CDR3 in amino acids: CASIVSTDTQYF. CDR3 sequence (DNA): TGTGCCAGCATAGTCAGCACAGATACGCAGTATTTT.

The rearrangement joins TRBV5-4 to TRBJ2-5; tentative D call: TRBD2 (6 bases). V was pared by 9 bases and J by 5 bases, with 11 bases between. The CDR3 runs 11 residues. Per the germline V gene, CDR1 is SGHNT and CDR2 is YYREEE (reference sequence). CDR3 in DNA: TGTGCCATCACGGAGGGGGAGACCCAGTACTTC. Protein: CAITEGETQYF.

The gene calls are TRBV19 and TRBJ2-1; D call uncertain. Germline V CDR1 and CDR2: LNHDA, SQIVND (reference sequence). The CDR3 has 15 amino acids. The germline V and J ends were trimmed by 1 base and 4 bases, with 11 bases remaining between them. The CDR3 sequence: CASSIGTSPYNEQFF. Written as DNA, the CDR3 is TGTGCCAGTAGTATAGGAACTTCGCCATACAATGAGCAGTTCTTC.

This chain's CDR3 is CASSPRRDRTFLGYTF. DNA for the CDR3: TGTGCCAGCAGCCCGCGGCGAGACAGGACCTTTCTTGGCTACACCTTC. V usage is TRBV7-9 and J usage is TRBJ1-2; D is perhaps TRBD1 (6 bases). The CDR3 is 16 residues long. Germline V gives CDR1 SEHNR, CDR2 FQNEAQ (reference sequence). The V end lost 5 bases, the J end lost 7 bases, and 23 bases lay between the germline ends.

V usage is TRBV30 and J usage is TRBJ1-6; 10 bases fit TRBD1. The CDR3 extends over 14 amino acids. Germline CDR1 GTSNPN, CDR2 SVGIG (reference sequence). With V trimmed by 3 bases and J by 9 bases, 5 bases remained unmatched. CDR3 loop: CAWRGQGTGSPLHF. CDR3 DNA: TGTGCCTGGAGGGGACAGGGGACGGGTTCACCCCTCCACTTT. The entire variable domain, with the rest obtained from reference TRBV30 and TRBJ1-6, is as follows: SQTIHQWPATLVQPVGSPLSLECTVEGTSNPNLYWYRQAAGRGLQLLFYSVGIGQISSEVPQNLSASRPQDRQFILSSKKLLLSDSGFYLCAWRGQGTGSPLHFGNGTRLTVT.

The V gene is TRBV15, the J gene TRBJ1-6, with a tentative D call TRBD1 (5 bases). Germline V lookup: CDR1 LNHNV, CDR2 YYDKDF (reference sequence). The V gene lost 1 base and the J gene lost 7 bases, with 11 bases spanning the gap. CDR3 length: 15 residues. CDR3 coding DNA: TGTGCCACCAGCAGAGTTGGGGGAGGGAATTCACCCCTCCACTTT. Amino acids: CATSRVGGGNSPLHF.

The CDR3 DNA reads as TGCGCCAGCAGGCAAAAGGCACAGGGGTTGTCTTTGAACACTGAAGCTTTCTTT. Encoded protein: CASRQKAQGLSLNTEAFF. The chain is built from TRBV23-1 and TRBJ1-1, with 7 bases aligning to TRBD1. TRBV23-1 is reported as an ORF; its role is uncertain. V trimming: 6 bases; J trimming: 0 bases; junction bases outside the gene matches: 16. CDR3 length equals 18 residues.

The V and J genes are TRBV28 and TRBJ1-1; D is ambiguous. Per germline, CDR1 MDHEN and CDR2 SYDVKM. CDR3 length equals 14 residues. V was pared by 6 bases and J by 4 bases, with 15 bases between. DNA of the CDR3: TGTGCCAGCAGCGTGGGCCCCCGGGGCACTGAAGCTTTCTTT. Protein sequence: CASSVGPRGTEAFF.

J is TRBJ2-4 and V is TRBV6-5; 9 bases agree with TRBD1. CDR3 length equals 11 residues. V shed 5 bases, J shed 15 bases, and the junction held 5 bases outside the gene matches. Germline V lookup: CDR1 MNHEY, CDR2 SVGAGI. This CDR3 is CASSRGQGLYF. The CDR3 DNA reads as TGTGCCAGCAGTAGAGGACAGGGGTTGTACTTC.

CDR3 nucleotides: TGTGCCAGCAGTTCAAACAGGGGCCAAGCTGAAGCTTTCTTT. It yields the protein CASSSNRGQAEAFF. The genes are TRBV6-2 or TRBV6-3 and TRBJ1-1; 7 bases are shared with TRBD1. The CDR3 runs to 14 residues. J was trimmed by 6 bases and V by 4 bases; bases with no gene match: 8. Germline V gene data show CDR1 as MNHEY and CDR2 as SVGEGT.

The gene calls are TRBV7-9 and TRBJ1-5; D gene unclear. CDR3 length: 12 amino acids. V lost 5 bases to trimming and J lost 3 bases, with 5 bases between them. Germline CDR1 reads SEHNR; CDR2 reads FQNEAQ (reference sequence). CDR3 protein: CASSRHNQPQHF. DNA for the CDR3: TGTGCCAGCAGCCGACACAATCAGCCCCAGCATTTT. The whole variable domain, remainder taken from reference TRBV7-9 and TRBJ1-5, is DTGVSQNPRHKITKRGQNVTFRCDPISEHNRLYWYRQTLGQGPEFLTYFQNEAQLEKSRLLSDRFSAERPKGSFSTLEIQRTEQGDSAMYLCASSRHNQPQHFGDGTRLSIL.

This clone was counted once. This chain connects TRBV30 to TRBJ1-2; D is uncertain. From germline, CDR1 is GTSNPN and CDR2 SVGIG (reference sequence). The CDR3 has 11 amino acids. The V and J ends lost 4 bases and 7 bases respectively, with 10 bases between them. The CDR3 region is CAWNERRGYTF. CDR3 sequence (DNA): TGTGCCTGGAATGAGCGGCGTGGCTACACCTTC.

The table lists this clone with a count of one. Other DNA sequences in the sample encode the same CDR3. CDR3 nucleotides: TGTGCCAGCAGCCAAGGGACAGGCGCTCAGCCCCAGCATTTT. It translates to CASSQGTGAQPQHF. The rearrangement uses TRBV3-1 (or the pseudogene TRBV3-2) and TRBJ1-5; 7 bases fit TRBD1. V gave up 1 base and J gave up 6 bases; unmatched junction bases: 3. Germline values: CDR1 LGHDT, CDR2 YNNKEL (reference sequence). The CDR3 has 14 amino acids.

The rearrangement links TRBV7-3 to TRBJ1-5; D perhaps matches TRBD1 (6 bases). This CDR3 region has 14 residues. Germline loops: CDR1 SGHTA, CDR2 FQGTGA. With 0 bases removed from V and 9 bases from J, the gap between germline ends came to 12 bases. CDR3 DNA sequence: TGTGCCAGCAGCTTAACCCCAGGGGTTGGGCCCCAGCATTTT. It yields the protein CASSLTPGVGPQHF.